Listed below are T cell receptor beta chains from one sample, sequenced in a study of neurological immune-mediated disorders. Via MiXCR, TCRdb re-called the 5' RACE reads, giving one row per CDR3 protein. Of about 31,000 distinct CDR3 sequences detected, approximately 12% appear once; the ten largest clones hold 4% to 5.5%. The sequenced sample was CD4+ T cells from blood. The receptor set was obtained from a female donor with HTLV-1-associated myelopathy (HAM/TSP). Both conserved end residues are part of each CDR3. D genes are given only for firm matches. The size of a clone is reported for some rows only, either as once, few or many, or as a class for expanded clones.

V gene	D gene	clone size	J gene	CDR3 protein	CDR3 DNA
TRBV14	-	many	TRBJ2-1	CASSQDHGYSYNEQFF	TGTGCCAGCAGCCAAGATCACGGGTACTCCTACAATGAGCAGTTCTTC
TRBV27	-	many	TRBJ1-1	CASSLSRGLQDTEAFF	TGTGCCAGCAGTTTATCGAGGGGCCTCCAGGACACTGAAGCTTTCTTT
TRBV20-1	-	many	TRBJ2-6	CSARAGANVLTF	TGCAGTGCTAGGGCAGGGGCCAACGTCCTGACTTTC
TRBV20-1	-	many	TRBJ2-4	CSASGLAGDIQYF	TGCAGTGCTAGTGGGCTAGCCGGAGACATTCAGTACTTC
TRBV9	-	many	TRBJ2-2	CASSPRTNSDPGELFF	TGTGCCAGCAGCCCCCGGACTAATTCGGACCCCGGGGAGCTGTTTTTT
TRBV20-1	TRBD1	many	TRBJ2-3	CSAREVEDRGKFSTDTQYF	TGCAGTGCTAGAGAAGTGGAAGACAGGGGGAAGTTCAGCACAGATACGCAGTATTTT
TRBV7-2	TRBD1	many	TRBJ2-7	CASSQTGVEQYF	TGTGCCAGCAGTCAAACAGGGGTCGAGCAGTACTTC
TRBV7-2	TRBD1	many	TRBJ1-1	CASSRSTQGTEAFF	TGTGCCAGCAGCCGGTCGACACAGGGGACTGAAGCTTTCTTT
TRBV3-1	TRBD2	many	TRBJ2-3	CASSQGTGKGGGLTDTQYF	TGTGCCAGCAGCCAAGGAACCGGAAAGGGCGGGGGGCTCACAGATACGCAGTATTTT
TRBV20-1	TRBD1	many	TRBJ2-3	CSARRTGGDTQYF	TGCAGTGCTAGAAGGACAGGGGGAGATACGCAGTATTTT
TRBV20-1	TRBD2	many	TRBJ2-1	CSARDPKRSSGIGGEQFF	TGCAGTGCTAGAGACCCGAAGAGGTCTAGCGGGATAGGAGGTGAGCAGTTCTTC
TRBV7-9	-	many	TRBJ2-1	CATPGTENSYNEQFF	TGTGCCACCCCCGGAACAGAGAACTCCTACAATGAGCAGTTCTTC
TRBV7-9	TRBD1	-	TRBJ2-7	CASKGGRTGMYF	TGTGCCAGCAAAGGGGGAAGGACAGGGATGTACTTC
TRBV24-1	-	many	TRBJ2-3	CATSASGGRGTDTQYF	TGTGCCACCAGCGCGTCCGGCGGAAGAGGCACAGATACGCAGTATTTT
TRBV5-1	-	many	TRBJ1-2	CASSVGGTEDYGYTF	TGCGCCAGCAGCGTTGGGGGGACGGAAGACTATGGCTACACCTTC
TRBV29-1	-	many	TRBJ1-3	CSVEDVDTIYF	TGCAGCGTTGAAGATGTGGACACCATATATTTT
TRBV5-1	-	many	TRBJ2-2	CASSDDTNTGELFF	TGCGCCAGCAGCGACGACACCAACACCGGGGAGCTGTTTTTT
TRBV20-1	-	medium-sized	TRBJ2-7	CSAREGGLGDEQYF	TGCAGTGCTAGAGAGGGGGGCCTCGGGGACGAGCAGTACTTC
TRBV5-1	-	many	TRBJ2-3	CASSTEGASGDGDTQYF	TGCGCCAGCAGCACAGAGGGGGCTAGCGGAGACGGGGATACGCAGTATTTT
TRBV11-2	-	-	TRBJ2-3	CATGSADTQYF	TGTGCCACCGGGTCAGCAGATACGCAGTATTTT
TRBV6-5	-	once	TRBJ2-3	CASSPYRQGRTDTQYF	TGTGCCAGCAGCCCATATCGGCAGGGGCGCACAGATACGCAGTATTTT
TRBV5-1	-	many	TRBJ1-1	CASSFSRGNTEAFF	TGCGCCAGCAGCTTCTCCAGGGGGAACACTGAAGCTTTCTTT
TRBV3-1	-	many	TRBJ1-4	CASSQDPGAANEKLFF	TGTGCCAGCAGCCAAGATCCGGGGGCCGCTAATGAAAAACTGTTTTTT
TRBV27	-	many	TRBJ2-7	CASSSRSGTLSGQYF	TGTGCCAGCAGTTCAAGGAGCGGGACACTCTCCGGGCAGTACTTC
TRBV5-1	-	-	TRBJ2-2	CASLGEGTGELFF	TGCGCCAGCCTTGGAGAGGGGACCGGGGAGCTGTTTTTT
TRBV20-1	-	many	TRBJ2-1	CSAPQGEGSAYNEQFF	TGCAGTGCTCCACAGGGAGAAGGGAGTGCCTACAATGAGCAGTTCTTC
TRBV5-6	-	many	TRBJ2-7	CVSSYGREQYF	TGTGTCAGCAGCTACGGTAGGGAGCAGTACTTC
TRBV5-1	TRBD2	many	TRBJ2-3	CASSLEPGQALAGPTVSDTQYF	TGCGCCAGCAGCTTGGAGCCCGGCCAGGCTCTAGCGGGGCCCACAGTGTCAGATACGCAGTATTTT
TRBV3-1	-	many	TRBJ1-6	CASSQDHQERSPLHF	TGTGCCAGCAGCCAAGATCACCAGGAACGTTCACCCCTCCACTTT
TRBV20-1	-	many	TRBJ2-7	CSARRGRTTYEQYF	TGCAGTGCTAGACGGGGGCGCACGACGTACGAGCAGTACTTC
TRBV20-1	-	-	TRBJ2-7	CSASPTSWGYEQYF	TGCAGTGCTAGCCCCACTAGCTGGGGATACGAGCAGTACTTC
TRBV3-1	-	-	TRBJ2-7	CDSSQDREQYF	TGTGACAGCAGCCAAGATCGAGAGCAGTACTTC
TRBV5-1	-	many	TRBJ1-4	CASSLDRSNEKLFF	TGCGCCAGCAGCTTGGACAGGAGCAATGAAAAACTGTTTTTT
TRBV7-2	TRBD1	many	TRBJ2-1	CASSSLPGQGTNEQFF	TGTGCCAGCAGCTCCCTCCCGGGACAGGGCACCAATGAGCAGTTCTTC
TRBV20-1	TRBD1	many	TRBJ2-7	CSAPTGGYEQYF	TGCAGTGCCCCGACAGGGGGGTACGAGCAGTACTTC
TRBV7-9	-	many	TRBJ2-5	CASSLALITAETQYF	TGTGCCAGCAGCTTAGCGCTAATCACAGCCGAGACCCAGTACTTC
TRBV4-1	TRBD1	many	TRBJ1-4	CASSQAPPGTGIPNEKLFF	TGCGCCAGCAGCCAAGCCCCTCCCGGGACAGGGATTCCTAATGAAAAACTGTTTTTT
TRBV20-1	TRBD2	many	TRBJ2-7	CSARMGEGGSYEQYF	TGCAGTGCTAGAATGGGGGAGGGAGGGTCCTACGAGCAGTACTTC